This T cell receptor beta chain was found in a study of OX40 agonist ivuxolimab in advanced cancers. About the study: The dose-escalation cohort had hepatocellular carcinoma, melanoma, renal cell or head and neck cancer.

Data came from immunoSEQ multiplex PCR; TCRdb stores just in-frame clones and leaves some out. Here the sample spans tens of thousands of clones, roughly 81% being singletons. This CDR3 is 15 amino acids long. Germline V gene sequence: CDR1 LNHDA, CDR2 SQIVND (reference sequence). V was cut by 6 bases and J by 1 base, with 15 bases left in between. This clone has only a few counts. The sequence derives from an adult with an advanced solid tumor such as melanoma, head and neck, liver or kidney cancer. The source was CD4+ or CD8+ T cells sorted from blood, collected in a trial of the OX40 agonist ivuxolimab. J is TRBJ1-1 and V is TRBV19, with no clear D. The CDR3 here is CASRQGRAKNTEAFF. The CDR3 bases are TGTGCCAGTAGACAAGGACGGGCCAAGAACACTGAAGCTTTCTTT.